This entry concerns a single TCR beta chain. The sample comes from a study of glioma-infiltrating T cells after dendritic cell vaccination. The wider study: Monocyte-derived dendritic cells, cultured about 7 days with IL-4 and GM-CSF, were pulsed with autologous tumor lysate.

Profiled with immunoSEQ multiplex PCR; TCRdb holds only in-frame clones, not every one. The sample lists under 100,000 clones, 70% to 90% occurring once. The receptor's source is a human donor with glioblastoma. Source: blood, taken before dendritic cell vaccination.

The CDR3 bases are TGCGCCAGCAGCCCGGAGGGGTTGGACATTCAGTACTTC. Protein: CASSPEGLDIQYF. The genes are TRBV5-1 and TRBJ2-4; D might be TRBD2 (6 bases). The CDR3 extends over 13 amino acids. V was pared by 4 bases and J by 8 bases, with 13 bases between. Looked up from germline, CDR1 is SGHRS and CDR2 is YFSETQ.